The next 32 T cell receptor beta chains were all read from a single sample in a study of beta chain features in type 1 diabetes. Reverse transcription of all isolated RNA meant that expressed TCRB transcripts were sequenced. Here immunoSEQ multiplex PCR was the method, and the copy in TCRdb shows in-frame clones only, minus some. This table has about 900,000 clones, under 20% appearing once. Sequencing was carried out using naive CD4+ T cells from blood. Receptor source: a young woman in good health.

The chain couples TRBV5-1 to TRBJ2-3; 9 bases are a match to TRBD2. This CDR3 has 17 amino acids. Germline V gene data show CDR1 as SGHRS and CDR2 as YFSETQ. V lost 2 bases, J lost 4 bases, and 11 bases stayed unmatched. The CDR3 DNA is TGCGCCAGCAGCTTACCTTCCGGGACTAGCCGGCCAGATACGCAGTATTTT. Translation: CASSLPSGTSRPDTQYF.

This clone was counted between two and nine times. CDR3 residues: CSVALGTGGEETQYF. The CDR3, as DNA: TGCAGCGTTGCACTCGGAACAGGGGGGGAAGAGACCCAGTACTTC. The chain joins TRBV29-1 to TRBJ2-5, with a weak D call TRBD1 (8 bases). The CDR3 extends over 15 amino acids. The V end lost 4 bases, the J end lost 3 bases, and 18 bases lay between the germline ends. Germline-derived CDR1 and CDR2 are SQVTM and ANQGSEA.

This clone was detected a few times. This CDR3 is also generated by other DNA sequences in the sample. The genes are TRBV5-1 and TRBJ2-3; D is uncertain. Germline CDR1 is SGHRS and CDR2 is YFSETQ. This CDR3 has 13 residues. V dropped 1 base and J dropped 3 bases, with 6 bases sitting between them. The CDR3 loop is CASSLPSTDTQYF. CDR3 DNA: TGCGCCAGCAGCTTGCCGTCGACAGATACGCAGTATTTT.

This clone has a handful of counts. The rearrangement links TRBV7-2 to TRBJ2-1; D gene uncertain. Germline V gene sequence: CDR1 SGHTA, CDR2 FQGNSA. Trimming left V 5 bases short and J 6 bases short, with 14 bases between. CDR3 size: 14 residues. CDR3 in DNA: TGTGCCAGCAGCCCACCGGCCAATCGCAATGAGCAGTTCTTC. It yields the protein CASSPPANRNEQFF.

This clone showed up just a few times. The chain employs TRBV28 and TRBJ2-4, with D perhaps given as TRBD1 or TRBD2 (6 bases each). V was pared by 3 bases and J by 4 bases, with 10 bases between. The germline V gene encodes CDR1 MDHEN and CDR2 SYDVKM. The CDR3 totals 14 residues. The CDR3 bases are TGTGCCAGCAGTTTGGAGGGGGTGAAAAACATTCAGTACTTC. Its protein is CASSLEGVKNIQYF.

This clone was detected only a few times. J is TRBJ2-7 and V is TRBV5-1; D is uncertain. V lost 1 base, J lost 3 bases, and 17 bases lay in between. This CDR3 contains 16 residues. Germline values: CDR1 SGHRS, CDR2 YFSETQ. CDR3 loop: CASSLIWASGYYEQYF. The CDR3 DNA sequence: TGCGCCAGCAGCTTGATATGGGCTAGTGGGTACTACGAGCAGTACTTC.

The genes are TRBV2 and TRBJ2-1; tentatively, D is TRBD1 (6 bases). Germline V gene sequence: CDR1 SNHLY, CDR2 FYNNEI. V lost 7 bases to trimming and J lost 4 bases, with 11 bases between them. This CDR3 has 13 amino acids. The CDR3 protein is CASTGTPYNEQFF. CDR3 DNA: TGTGCCAGCACCGGGACACCTTACAATGAGCAGTTCTTC.

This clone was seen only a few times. The CDR3 DNA reads as TGTGCCAGCTCACCAACGAACAGAATTTTGAACACTGAAGCTTTCTTT. Translating gives CASSPTNRILNTEAFF. The V call is TRBV18, the J call TRBJ1-1; D uncertain. The CDR3 consists of 16 residues. V shed 2 bases and J shed 0 bases, with 13 bases lying between them. CDR1 and CDR2 (germline): KGHSH, LQKENI.

In DNA, the CDR3 is TGTGCCAGCAGGGCAACTAGCAGGAGCTCCTACCGCACAGATACGCAGTATTTT. Translated: CASRATSRSSYRTDTQYF. J is TRBJ2-3 and V is TRBV28; D perhaps matches TRBD2 (6 bases). Germline assignment: CDR1 MDHEN and CDR2 SYDVKM. The CDR3 consists of 18 residues. V lost 6 bases to trimming and J lost 1 base, with 23 bases between them.

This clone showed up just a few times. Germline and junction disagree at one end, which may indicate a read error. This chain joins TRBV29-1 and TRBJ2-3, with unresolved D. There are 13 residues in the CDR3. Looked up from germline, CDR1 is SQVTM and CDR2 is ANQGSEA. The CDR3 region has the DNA TGCAGCGTCGAAGACGGAAGAGGATATACGCAGTATTTT. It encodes CSVEDGRGYTQYF.

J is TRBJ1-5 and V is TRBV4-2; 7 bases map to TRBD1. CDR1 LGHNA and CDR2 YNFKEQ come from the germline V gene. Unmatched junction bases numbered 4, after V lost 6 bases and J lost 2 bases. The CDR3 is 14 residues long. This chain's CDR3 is CASSVGQGNQPQHF. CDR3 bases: TGTGCCAGCAGTGTAGGACAGGGCAATCAGCCCCAGCATTTT.

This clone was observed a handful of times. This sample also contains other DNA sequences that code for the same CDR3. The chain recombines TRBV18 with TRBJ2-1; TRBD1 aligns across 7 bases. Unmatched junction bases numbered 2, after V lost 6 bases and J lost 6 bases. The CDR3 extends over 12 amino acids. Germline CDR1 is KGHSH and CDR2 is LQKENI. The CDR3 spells CASSRDSNEQFF. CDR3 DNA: TGTGCCAGCTCTCGGGACAGCAATGAGCAGTTCTTC.

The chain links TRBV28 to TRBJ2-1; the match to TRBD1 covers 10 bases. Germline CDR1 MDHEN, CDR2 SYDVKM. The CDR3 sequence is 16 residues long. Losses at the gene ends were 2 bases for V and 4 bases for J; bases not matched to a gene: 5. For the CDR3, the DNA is TGTGCCAGCAGTTTAATCCGGGACAGGGGATACAATGAGCAGTTCTTC. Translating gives CASSLIRDRGYNEQFF.

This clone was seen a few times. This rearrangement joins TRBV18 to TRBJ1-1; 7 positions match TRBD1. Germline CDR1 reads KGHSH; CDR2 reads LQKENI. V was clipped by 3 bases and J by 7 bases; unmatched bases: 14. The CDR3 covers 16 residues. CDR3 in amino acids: CASSPSPTGRTGEAFF. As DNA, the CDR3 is TGTGCCAGCTCACCCTCCCCGACAGGGAGAACCGGTGAAGCTTTCTTT.

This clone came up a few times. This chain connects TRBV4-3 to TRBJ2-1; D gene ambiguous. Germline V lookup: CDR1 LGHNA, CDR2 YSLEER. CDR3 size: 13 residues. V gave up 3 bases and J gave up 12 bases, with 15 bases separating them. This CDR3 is CASSQEGLAGQFF. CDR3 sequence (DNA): TGCGCCAGCAGCCAGGAAGGATTAGCTGGGCAGTTCTTC.

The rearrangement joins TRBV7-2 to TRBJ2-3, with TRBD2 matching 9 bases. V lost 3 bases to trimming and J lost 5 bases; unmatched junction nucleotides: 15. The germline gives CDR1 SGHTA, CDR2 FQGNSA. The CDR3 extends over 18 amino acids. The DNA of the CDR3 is TGTGCCAGCAGCTTCTCCTATAGCGGGAGCCTTAGGCTAGATACGCAGTATTTT. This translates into CASSFSYSGSLRLDTQYF.

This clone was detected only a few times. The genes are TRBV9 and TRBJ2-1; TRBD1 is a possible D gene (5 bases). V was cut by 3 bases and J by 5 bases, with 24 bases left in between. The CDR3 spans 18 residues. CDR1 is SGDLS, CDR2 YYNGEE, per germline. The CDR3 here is CASSDSTVQHGYNNEQFF. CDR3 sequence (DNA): TGTGCCAGCAGCGACTCGACAGTTCAACACGGGTATAACAATGAGCAGTTCTTC.

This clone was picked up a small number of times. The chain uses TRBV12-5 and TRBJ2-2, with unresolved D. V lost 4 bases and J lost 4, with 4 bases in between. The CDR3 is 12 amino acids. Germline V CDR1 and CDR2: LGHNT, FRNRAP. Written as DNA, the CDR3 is TGTGCTAGTGGTTCGACCACCGGGGAGCTGTTTTTT. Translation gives CASGSTTGELFF.

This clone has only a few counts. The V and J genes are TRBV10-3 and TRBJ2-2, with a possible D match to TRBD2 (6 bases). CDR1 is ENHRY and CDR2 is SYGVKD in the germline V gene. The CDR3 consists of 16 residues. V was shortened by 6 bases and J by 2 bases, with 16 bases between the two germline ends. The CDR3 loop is CAIRVGSGPNTGELFF. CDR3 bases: TGTGCCATCAGGGTTGGTAGCGGACCTAACACCGGGGAGCTGTTTTTT.

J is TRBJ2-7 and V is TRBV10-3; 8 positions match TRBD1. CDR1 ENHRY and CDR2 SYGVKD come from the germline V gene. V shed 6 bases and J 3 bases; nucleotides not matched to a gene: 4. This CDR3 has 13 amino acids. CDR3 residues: CAISSDRDYEQYF. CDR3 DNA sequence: TGTGCCATCAGCTCGGACAGGGACTACGAGCAGTACTTC.

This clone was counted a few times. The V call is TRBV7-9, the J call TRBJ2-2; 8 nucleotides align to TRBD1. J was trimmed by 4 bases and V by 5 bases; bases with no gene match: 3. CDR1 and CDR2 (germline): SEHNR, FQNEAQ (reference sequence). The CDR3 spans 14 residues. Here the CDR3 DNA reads TGTGCCAGCAGCCGACAGGGGTTCACCGGGGAGCTGTTTTTT. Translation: CASSRQGFTGELFF. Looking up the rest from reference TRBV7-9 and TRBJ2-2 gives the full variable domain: DTGVSQNPRHKITKRGQNVTFRCDPISEHNRLYWYRQTLGQGPEFLTYFQNEAQLEKSRLLSDRFSAERPKGSFSTLEIQRTEQGDSAMYLCASSRQGFTGELFFGEGSRLTVL.

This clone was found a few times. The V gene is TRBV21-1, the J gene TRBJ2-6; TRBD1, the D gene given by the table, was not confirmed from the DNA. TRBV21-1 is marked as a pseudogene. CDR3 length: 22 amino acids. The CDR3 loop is CASSKRRQGVQKDPLRANVLTF. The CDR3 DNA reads TGTGCCAGCAGCAAACGGCGACAGGGGGTGCAAAAGGACCCTCTGAGGGCCAACGTCCTGACTTTC.

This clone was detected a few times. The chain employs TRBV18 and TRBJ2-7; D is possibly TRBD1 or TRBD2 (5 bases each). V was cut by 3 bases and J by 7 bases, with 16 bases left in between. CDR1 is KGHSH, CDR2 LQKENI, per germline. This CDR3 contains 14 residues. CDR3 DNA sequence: TGTGCCAGCTCACCGGGCCAGGGAGTCGGGGAGCAGTACTTC. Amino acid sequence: CASSPGQGVGEQYF.

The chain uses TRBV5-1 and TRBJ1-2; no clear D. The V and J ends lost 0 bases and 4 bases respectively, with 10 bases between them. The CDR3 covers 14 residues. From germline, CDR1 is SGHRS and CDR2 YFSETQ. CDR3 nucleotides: TGCGCCAGCAGCTTGGATCTCCTCGGCTATGGCTACACCTTC. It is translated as CASSLDLLGYGYTF. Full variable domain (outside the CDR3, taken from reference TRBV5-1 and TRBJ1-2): KAGVTQTPRYLIKTRGQQVTLSCSPISGHRSVSWYQQTPGQGLQFLFEYFSETQRNKGNFPGRFSGRQFSNSRSEMNVSTLELGDSALYLCASSLDLLGYGYTFGSGTRLTVV.

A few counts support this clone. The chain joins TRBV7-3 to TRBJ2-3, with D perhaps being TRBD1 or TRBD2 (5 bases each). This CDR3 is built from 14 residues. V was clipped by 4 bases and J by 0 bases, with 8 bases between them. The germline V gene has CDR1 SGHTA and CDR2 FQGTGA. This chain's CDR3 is CASSSRDSTDTQYF. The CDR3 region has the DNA TGTGCCAGCAGCTCCCGGGACAGCACAGATACGCAGTATTTT.

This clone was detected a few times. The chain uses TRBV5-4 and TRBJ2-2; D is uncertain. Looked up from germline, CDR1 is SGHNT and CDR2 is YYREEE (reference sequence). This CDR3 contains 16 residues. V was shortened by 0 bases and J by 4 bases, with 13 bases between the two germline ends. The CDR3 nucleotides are TGTGCCAGCAGCTTGGATCTTGTTTCCCCCACCGGGGAGCTGTTTTTT. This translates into CASSLDLVSPTGELFF.

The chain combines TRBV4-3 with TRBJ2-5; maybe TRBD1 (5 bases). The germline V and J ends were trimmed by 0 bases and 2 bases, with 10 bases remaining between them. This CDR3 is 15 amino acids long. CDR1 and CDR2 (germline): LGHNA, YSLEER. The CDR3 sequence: CASSQDWGSQETQYF. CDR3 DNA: TGCGCCAGCAGCCAAGATTGGGGCAGTCAAGAGACCCAGTACTTC.

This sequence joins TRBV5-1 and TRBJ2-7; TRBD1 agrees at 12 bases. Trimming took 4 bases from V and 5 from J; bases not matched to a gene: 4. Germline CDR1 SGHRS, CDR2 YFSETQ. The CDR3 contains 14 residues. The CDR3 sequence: CASSAGQGAHEQYF. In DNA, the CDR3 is TGCGCCAGCAGCGCGGGACAGGGGGCCCACGAGCAGTACTTC.

The CDR3 nucleotides are TGTGCCAGCAGTTTATCGGGCTGGTCCGGGGAGCTGTTTTTT. This sequence encodes CASSLSGWSGELFF. This sequence joins TRBV28 and TRBJ2-2; no reliable D call. Trimming took 1 base from V and 6 from J, leaving 9 bases between them. The CDR3 length is 14 residues. Germline CDR1 and CDR2: MDHEN and SYDVKM. Variable domain in full (rest from reference TRBV28 and TRBJ2-2): DVKVTQSSRYLVKRTGEKVFLECVQDMDHENMFWYRQDPGLGLRLIYFSYDVKMKEKGDIPEGYSVSREKKERFSLILESASTNQTSMYLCASSLSGWSGELFFGEGSRLTVL.

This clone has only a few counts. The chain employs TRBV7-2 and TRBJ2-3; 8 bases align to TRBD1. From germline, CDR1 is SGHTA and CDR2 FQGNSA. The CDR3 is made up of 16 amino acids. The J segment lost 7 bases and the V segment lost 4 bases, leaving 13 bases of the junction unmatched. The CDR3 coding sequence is TGTGCCAGCAGCTCCCCCGGGCAGGGGGCGCGACATACGCAGTATTTT. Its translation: CASSSPGQGARHTQYF.

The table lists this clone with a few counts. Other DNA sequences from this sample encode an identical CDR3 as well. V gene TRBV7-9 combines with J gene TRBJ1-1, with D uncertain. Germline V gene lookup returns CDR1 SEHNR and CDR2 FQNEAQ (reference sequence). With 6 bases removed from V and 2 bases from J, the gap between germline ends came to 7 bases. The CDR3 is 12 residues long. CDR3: CASSPLNTEAFF. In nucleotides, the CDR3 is TGTGCCAGCAGTCCCCTAAACACTGAAGCTTTCTTT.

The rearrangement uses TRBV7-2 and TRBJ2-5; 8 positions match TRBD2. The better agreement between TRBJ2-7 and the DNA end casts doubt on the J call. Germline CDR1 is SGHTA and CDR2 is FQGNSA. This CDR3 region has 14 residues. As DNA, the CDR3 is TGTGCCAGCAGCCCTACTAGCGGAAACTACGAGCAGTACTTC. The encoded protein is CASSPTSGNYEQYF.